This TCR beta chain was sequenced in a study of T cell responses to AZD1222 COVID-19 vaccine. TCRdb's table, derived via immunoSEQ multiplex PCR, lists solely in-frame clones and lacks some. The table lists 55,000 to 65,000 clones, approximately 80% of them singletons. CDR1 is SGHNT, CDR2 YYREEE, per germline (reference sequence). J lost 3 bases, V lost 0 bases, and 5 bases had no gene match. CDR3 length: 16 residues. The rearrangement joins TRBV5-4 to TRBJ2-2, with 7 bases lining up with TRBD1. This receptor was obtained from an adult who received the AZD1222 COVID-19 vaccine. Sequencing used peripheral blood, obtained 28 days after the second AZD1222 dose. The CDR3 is CASSLARGTDTGELFF. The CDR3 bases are TGTGCCAGCAGCTTGGCAAGGGGGACAGACACCGGGGAGCTGTTTTTT.